One sample yielded the 17 T cell receptor beta chains listed below, sequenced in a study of T cells in localized non-small cell lung cancer. Sequencing was performed with immunoSEQ multiplex PCR; in TCRdb, only in-frame clones are kept and a portion is missing. The profile shows some 52,000 clones, 80% to 90% of them singletons. The material was peripheral blood, obtained before any cancer treatment. Receptors originate from a male donor aged 60 or older with stage III squamous cell lung carcinoma.

The chain couples TRBV7-9 to TRBJ1-6; a possible D gene is TRBD1 (6 bases). The length of the CDR3 is 14 residues. The germline CDR1 and CDR2 sequences are SEHNR and FQNEAQ (reference sequence). V was clipped by 5 bases and J by 10 bases, with 15 bases between them. CDR3 sequence: CASSIRGVGSPLHF. The CDR3 DNA sequence: TGTGCCAGCAGCATCAGGGGAGTCGGCTCACCCCTCCACTTT.

The V call is TRBV7-6, the J call TRBJ1-5; unclear D gene. Trimming left V 2 bases short and J 1 base short, with 9 bases between. This CDR3 has 15 residues. CDR1 and CDR2 from the germline V gene are SGHVS and FNYEAQ. CDR3 nucleotides: TGTGCCAGCAGCTTAAATTTCGGGAGCAATCAGCCCCAGCATTTT. This translates into CASSLNFGSNQPQHF.

This chain connects TRBV7-9 to TRBJ1-3; the D is unclear. V was shortened by 1 base and J by 7 bases, with 8 bases between the two germline ends. CDR3 size: 13 residues. Germline V lookup: CDR1 SEHNR, CDR2 FQNEAQ (reference sequence). CDR3 sequence (DNA): TGTGCCAGCAGCTTAGGCGCAGAGAACACCATATATTTT. Translating gives CASSLGAENTIYF.

The rearrangement joins TRBV7-6 to TRBJ2-5, with D unclear. Germline assignment: CDR1 SGHVS and CDR2 FNYEAQ. With 5 bases removed from V and 0 bases from J, the gap between germline ends came to 7 bases. The length of the CDR3 is 13 residues. The CDR3 bases are TGTGCCAGCAGCCTACGGAACCAAGAGACCCAGTACTTC. This encodes CASSLRNQETQYF.

The chain carries TRBV27 and TRBJ1-6, with TRBD1 as a possible D gene (5 bases). CDR3 length equals 16 residues. The V gene's germline CDR1 is MNHEY and CDR2 SMNVEV (reference sequence). V was shortened by 7 bases and J by 3 bases, with 16 bases between the two germline ends. CDR3 DNA: TGTGCCAGCACCCTAGGGAGGGGAAACTATAATTCACCCCTCCACTTT. Its protein is CASTLGRGNYNSPLHF.

V gene TRBV6-6 combines with J gene TRBJ2-4; 8 nucleotides line up with TRBD2. The CDR3 runs to 12 residues. The ends lost 11 bases at V and 3 bases at J; junction bases unmatched: 3. Germline V gives CDR1 MNHNY, CDR2 SVGAGI (reference sequence). The DNA for the CDR3 is TGTGCCGCCGGGACTAGCAAAAACATTCAGTACTTC. This codes for CAAGTSKNIQYF.

V gene TRBV7-2 combines with J gene TRBJ2-2, with D perhaps matching TRBD2 (5 bases). Germline CDR1 and CDR2: SGHTA and FQGNSA. V was cut by 5 bases and J by 5 bases, with 9 bases left in between. The CDR3 length is 13 residues. As DNA, the CDR3 is TGTGCCAGCAGCCCAACTAGTACCGGGGAGCTGTTTTTT. It encodes CASSPTSTGELFF.

The CDR3 DNA is TGTGCCAGCAGCTTAGTTGGAACCCCTAACGGGGAGCTGTTTTTT. It encodes CASSLVGTPNGELFF. The rearrangement uses TRBV7-3 and TRBJ2-2; D gene unclear. The V end was cut by 2 bases, the J end by 7 bases, with 14 bases between. The germline V gene encodes CDR1 SGHTA and CDR2 FQGTGA. The CDR3 contains 15 residues.

The CDR3 nucleotides read TGTGCCAGCAGCCTAGGGGGGAGTCGGGCCGGGGAGCTGTTTTTT. Protein sequence: CASSLGGSRAGELFF. The chain uses TRBV7-2 and TRBJ2-2; TRBD1 or TRBD2 may be the D gene (6 bases each). The CDR3 loop spans 15 amino acids. V was clipped by 5 bases and J by 6 bases, with 16 bases between them. Per germline, CDR1 SGHTA and CDR2 FQGNSA.

The chain recombines TRBV4-3 with TRBJ2-5; a possible D gene is TRBD2 (6 bases). The CDR3 runs to 14 residues. The V and J ends lost 4 bases and 2 bases respectively, with 11 bases between them. CDR1 is LGHNA and CDR2 is YSLEER in the germline V gene. The CDR3: CASSPGTQQETQYF. In nucleotides, the CDR3 is TGCGCCAGCAGCCCGGGGACTCAGCAAGAGACCCAGTACTTC.

This clone came up a few times. This rearrangement joins TRBV6-1 to TRBJ1-2; maybe TRBD1 (5 bases). Per germline, CDR1 MNHNS and CDR2 SASEGT. CDR3 size: 13 residues. V lost 9 bases, J lost 2 bases, and 13 bases lay in between. CDR3 nucleotide sequence: TGTGCCAGTCGGGGACCAGAGAACTATGGCTACACCTTC. Translation: CASRGPENYGYTF.

The V call is TRBV29-1, the J call TRBJ1-2; tentatively, D is TRBD1 (6 bases). The germline gives CDR1 SQVTM, CDR2 ANQGSEA. The V and J ends lost 3 bases and 10 bases respectively, with 30 bases between them. The CDR3 runs to 17 residues. CDR3: CSVEGTPRGGGPGDYTF. DNA for the CDR3: TGCAGCGTTGAGGGGACGCCTCGAGGGGGGGGCCCAGGAGACTACACCTTC.

This sequence joins TRBV21-1 and TRBJ1-5. TRBV21-1 has pseudogene status. The CDR3 spans 15 residues. The CDR3 protein is CASSRQVGSNQPQHF. CDR3 nucleotide sequence: TGTGCCAGCAGCCGCCAAGTGGGAAGCAATCAGCCCCAGCATTTT.

The genes are TRBV11-2 and TRBJ1-4; D gene unclear. The CDR3 contains 15 residues. The germline V and J ends were trimmed by 5 bases and 5 bases, with 15 bases remaining between them. Germline loops: CDR1 SGHAT, CDR2 FQNNGV. The chain's CDR3 is CASSPRGGGNEKLFF. DNA of the CDR3: TGTGCCAGCAGCCCCCGGGGTGGCGGGAATGAAAAACTGTTTTTT.

V and J are TRBV19 and TRBJ2-5; a weak D match, TRBD2 (6 bases). This CDR3 spans 17 amino acids. V was clipped by 5 bases and J by 4 bases, with 23 bases between them. The germline V gene has CDR1 LNHDA and CDR2 SQIVND (reference sequence). The CDR3 coding sequence is TGTGCCAGTAGTGTCCTAGGCTCGGGGTTAGCGGTAGAGACCCAGTACTTC. Its translation: CASSVLGSGLAVETQYF.

This rearrangement joins TRBV19 to TRBJ1-5, with TRBD1 matching 9 bases. Germline V lookup: CDR1 LNHDA, CDR2 SQIVND (reference sequence). This CDR3 has 15 amino acids. V was pared by 3 bases and J by 4 bases, with 4 bases of the junction left unmatched. CDR3 protein: CASSIHGQGNQPQHF. DNA of the CDR3: TGTGCCAGTAGTATCCACGGACAGGGGAATCAGCCCCAGCATTTT.

V and J are TRBV15 and TRBJ1-1, with D uncertain. The germline CDR1 and CDR2 sequences are LNHNV and YYDKDF (reference sequence). V was cut by 0 bases and J by 4 bases, with 9 bases left in between. The CDR3 is 14 residues long. The CDR3 DNA reads TGTGCCACCAGCAGAGACTTAAGCGGCACTGAAGCTTTCTTT. This sequence encodes CATSRDLSGTEAFF.